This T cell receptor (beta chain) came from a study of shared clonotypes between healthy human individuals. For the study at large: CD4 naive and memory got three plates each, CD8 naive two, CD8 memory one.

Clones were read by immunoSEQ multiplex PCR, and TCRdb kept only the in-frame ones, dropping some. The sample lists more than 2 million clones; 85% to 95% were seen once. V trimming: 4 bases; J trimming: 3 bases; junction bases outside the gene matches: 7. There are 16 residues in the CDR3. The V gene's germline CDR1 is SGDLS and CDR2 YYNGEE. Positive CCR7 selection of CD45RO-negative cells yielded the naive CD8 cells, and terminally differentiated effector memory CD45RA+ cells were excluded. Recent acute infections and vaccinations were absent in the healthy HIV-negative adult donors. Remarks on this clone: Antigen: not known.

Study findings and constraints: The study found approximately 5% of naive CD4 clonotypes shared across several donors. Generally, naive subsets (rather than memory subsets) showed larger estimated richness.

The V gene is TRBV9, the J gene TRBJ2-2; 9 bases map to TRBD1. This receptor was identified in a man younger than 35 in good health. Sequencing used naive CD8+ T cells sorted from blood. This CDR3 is CASSPGGTGYTGELFF. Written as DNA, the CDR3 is TGTGCCAGCAGCCCAGGGGGGACAGGGTACACCGGGGAGCTGTTTTTT. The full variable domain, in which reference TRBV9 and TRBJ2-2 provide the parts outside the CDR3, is DSGVTQTPKHLITATGQRVTLRCSPRSGDLSVYWYQQSLDQGLQFLIQYYNGEERAKGNILERFSAQQFPDLHSELNLSSLELGDSALYFCASSPGGTGYTGELFFGEGSRLTVL.